This T cell receptor beta chain was found in a study of blood T cell repertoires in COVID-19. Original methodology: Amplification from reference gene primers served as the basis for estimated nucleated cell counts. Assay: immunoSEQ multiplex PCR; the TCRdb copy retains only in-frame clones and omits some. V, J and clone size reflect that table, while D and trimming were determined from the DNA. Among roughly 66,000 clones listed, roughly 80% were seen once. CDR1 and CDR2 from the germline V gene are MNHNY and SVGAGI (reference sequence). The ends lost 6 bases at V and 4 bases at J; junction bases unmatched: 6. The CDR3 length is 14 residues.

This receptor was identified in a man between 60 and 70 years old with acute or convalescent COVID-19. The rearrangement joins TRBV6-6 to TRBJ1-5; 7 bases match TRBD1. Input material: peripheral blood. The CDR3 DNA follows: TGTGCCAGCAGCGACAGACAGGGTAATCAGCCCCAGCATTTT. This translates into CASSDRQGNQPQHF.